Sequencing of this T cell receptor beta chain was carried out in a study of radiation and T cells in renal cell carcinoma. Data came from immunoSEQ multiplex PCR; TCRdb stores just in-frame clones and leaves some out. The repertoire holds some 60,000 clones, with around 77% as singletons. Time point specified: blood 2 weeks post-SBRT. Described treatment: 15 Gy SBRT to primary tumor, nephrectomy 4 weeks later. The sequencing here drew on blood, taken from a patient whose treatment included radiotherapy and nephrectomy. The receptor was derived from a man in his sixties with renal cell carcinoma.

CDR3 protein: CASSPNAGGVETQYF. CDR3 DNA sequence: TGTGCCAGCAGCCCTAACGCAGGGGGAGTGGAGACCCAGTACTTC. The V and J genes are TRBV6-5 and TRBJ2-5; 7 bases match TRBD1. V dropped 6 bases and J dropped 5; count of bases not matched to a gene: 12. CDR1 is MNHEY, CDR2 SVGAGI, per germline. The CDR3 sequence is 15 residues long.